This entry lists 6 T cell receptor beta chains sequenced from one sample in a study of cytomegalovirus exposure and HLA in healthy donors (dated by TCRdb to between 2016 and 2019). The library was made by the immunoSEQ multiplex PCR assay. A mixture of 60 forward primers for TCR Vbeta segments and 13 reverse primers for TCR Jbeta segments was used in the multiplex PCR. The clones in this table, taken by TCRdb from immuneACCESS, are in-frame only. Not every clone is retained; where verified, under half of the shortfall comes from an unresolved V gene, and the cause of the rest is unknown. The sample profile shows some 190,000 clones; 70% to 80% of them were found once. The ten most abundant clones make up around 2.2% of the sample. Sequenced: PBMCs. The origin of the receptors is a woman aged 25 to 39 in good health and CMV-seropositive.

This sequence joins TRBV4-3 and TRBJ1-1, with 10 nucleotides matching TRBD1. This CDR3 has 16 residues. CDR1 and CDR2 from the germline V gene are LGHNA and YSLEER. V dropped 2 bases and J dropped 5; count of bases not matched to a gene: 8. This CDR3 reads CASSQYRQGAGTEAFF. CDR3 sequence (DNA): TGCGCCAGCAGCCAATACCGACAGGGGGCCGGTACTGAAGCTTTCTTT.

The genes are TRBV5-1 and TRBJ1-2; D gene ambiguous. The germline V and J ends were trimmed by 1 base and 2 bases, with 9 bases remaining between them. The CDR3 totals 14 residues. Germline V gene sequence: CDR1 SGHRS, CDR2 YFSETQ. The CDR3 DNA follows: TGCGCCAGCAGCTTGTCCCCCGGGAACTATGGCTACACCTTC. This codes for CASSLSPGNYGYTF.

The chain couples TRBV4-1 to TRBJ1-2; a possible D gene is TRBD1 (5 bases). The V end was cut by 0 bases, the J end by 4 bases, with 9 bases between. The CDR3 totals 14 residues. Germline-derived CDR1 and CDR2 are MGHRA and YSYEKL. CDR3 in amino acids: CASSQEGVIYGYTF. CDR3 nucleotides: TGCGCCAGCAGCCAAGAAGGGGTTATCTATGGCTACACCTTC.

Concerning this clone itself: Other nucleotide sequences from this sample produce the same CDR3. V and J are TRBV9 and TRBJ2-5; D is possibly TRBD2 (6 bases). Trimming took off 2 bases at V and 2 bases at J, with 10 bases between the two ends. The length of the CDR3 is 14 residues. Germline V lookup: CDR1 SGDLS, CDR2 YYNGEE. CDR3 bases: TGTGCCAGCAGCGTGTCCGGGGGACAAGAGACCCAGTACTTC. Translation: CASSVSGGQETQYF.

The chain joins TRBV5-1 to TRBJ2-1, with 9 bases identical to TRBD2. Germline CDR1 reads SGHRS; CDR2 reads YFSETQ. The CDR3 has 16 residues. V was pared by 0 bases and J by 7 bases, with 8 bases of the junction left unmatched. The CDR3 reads CASSLARAGGDNEQFF. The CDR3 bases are TGCGCCAGCAGCTTGGCCCGGGCGGGAGGGGATAATGAGCAGTTCTTC.

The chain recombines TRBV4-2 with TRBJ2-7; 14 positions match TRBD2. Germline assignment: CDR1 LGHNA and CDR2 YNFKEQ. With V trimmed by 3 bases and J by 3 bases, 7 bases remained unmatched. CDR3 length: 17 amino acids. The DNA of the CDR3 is TGTGCCAGCAGCCATCTCCCGGGACTAGCGGGAGACTACGAGCAGTACTTC. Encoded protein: CASSHLPGLAGDYEQYF.